A selection of T cell receptor beta chains follows, all from one sample in a study of blood T cell repertoires in COVID-19. The protocol was immunoSEQ multiplex PCR, while the TCRdb copy is restricted to in-frame clones and leaves out a portion. The data contain approximately 280,000 clones, 65% to 90% of them singletons. Material: peripheral blood. These receptors were taken from a man in his fifties with active or convalescent COVID-19. Both conserved end residues are part of each CDR3. D genes are given only for firm matches. For some rows the clone size is stated as once, few or many, or as a class when expanded; others skip it.

J	V	D	size	CDR3	DNA
TRBJ2-5	TRBV6-2/TRBV6-3	-	-	CASSYSVADQETQYF	TGTGCCAGCAGTTACTCAGTGGCCGACCAAGAGACCCAGTACTTC
TRBJ2-7	TRBV6-1	TRBD1	-	CASSESGTGSYEQYF	TGTGCCAGCAGTGAAAGTGGGACAGGGTCCTACGAGCAGTACTTC
TRBJ1-1	TRBV11-3	-	-	CASQGRWGNTEAFF	TGTGCCAGCCAGGGCAGGTGGGGGAACACTGAAGCTTTCTTT
TRBJ2-3	TRBV19	TRBD2	once	CASSIRTSGRTDTQYF	TGTGCCAGTAGTATACGGACTAGCGGACGCACAGATACGCAGTATTTT
TRBJ1-5	TRBV28	TRBD1	-	CASTPFAGTGWEYSNQPQHF	TGTGCCAGCACCCCTTTTGCCGGGACAGGGTGGGAGTATAGCAATCAGCCCCAGCATTTT
TRBJ1-1	TRBV27	TRBD1	-	CASSPGQFLNTEAFF	TGTGCCAGCAGTCCGGGACAGTTTCTAAACACTGAAGCTTTCTTT
TRBJ1-2	TRBV10-2	-	-	CASSEGGTPNYGYTF	TGCGCCAGCAGTGAGGGGGGGACTCCTAACTATGGCTACACCTTC
TRBJ2-7	TRBV7-3	TRBD2	-	CASSITSGSVPYEQYF	TGTGCCAGCAGCATAACCAGCGGGAGCGTCCCCTACGAGCAGTACTTC
TRBJ2-4	TRBV7-2	-	-	CASSPRAKNIQYF	TGTGCCAGCAGCCCCCGAGCCAAAAACATTCAGTACTTC
TRBJ2-3	TRBV5-1	TRBD2	few	CASSLGLREGTDTQYF	TGCGCCAGCAGCTTGGGGCTTCGGGAGGGTACAGATACGCAGTATTTT
TRBJ2-1	TRBV4-2	TRBD2	few	CASSPQAAGASDEQFF	TGTGCCAGCAGCCCGCAAGCAGCGGGAGCTTCGGATGAGCAGTTCTTC
TRBJ1-3	TRBV6-2/TRBV6-3	TRBD1	-	CASSDRGFSGSGNTIYF	TGTGCCAGCAGCGACAGGGGTTTCTCCGGGTCTGGAAACACCATATATTTT
TRBJ2-2	TRBV19	TRBD2	-	CASSISGRAAGELFF	TGTGCCAGTAGTATTTCCGGGAGGGCCGCCGGGGAGCTGTTTTTT
TRBJ2-3	TRBV30	-	-	CARRTISDTQYF	TGTGCCCGCCGGACAATTTCAGATACGCAGTATTTT
TRBJ2-7	TRBV19	TRBD1	-	CASTAGQGSYEQYF	TGTGCCAGTACCGCGGGACAGGGGAGCTACGAGCAGTACTTC
TRBJ1-2	TRBV21-1	-	-	CASSKKDGRRYGYTF	TGTGCCAGCAGCAAAAAAGATGGGCGGAGGTATGGCTACACCTTC
TRBJ1-4	TRBV6-6	-	few	CASSYSTGNEKLFF	TGTGCCAGCAGTTACTCAACAGGGAATGAAAAACTGTTTTTT
TRBJ2-3	TRBV5-4	TRBD2	-	CASSLVREKTDTQYF	TGTGCCAGCAGCTTAGTGCGGGAGAAGACAGATACGCAGTATTTT
TRBJ1-1	TRBV19	-	-	CASSISAVNTEAFF	TGTGCCAGTAGTATCAGTGCGGTGAACACTGAAGCTTTCTTT
TRBJ1-1	TRBV27	-	few	CASSPGGWRAFF	TGTGCCAGCAGTCCCGGGGGTTGGCGAGCTTTCTTT
TRBJ2-1	TRBV5-1	TRBD2	-	CASSLVAGSANEQFF	TGCGCCAGCAGCTTGGTAGCGGGATCGGCCAATGAGCAGTTCTTC
TRBJ2-5	TRBV5-1	TRBD2	-	CASSWGLAGGETQYF	TGCGCCAGCAGCTGGGGACTAGCGGGAGGGGAGACCCAGTACTTC
TRBJ1-2	TRBV5-6	-	-	CASSFQGHYGYTF	TGTGCCAGCAGCTTTCAGGGGCACTATGGCTACACCTTC
TRBJ2-3	TRBV5-1	-	-	CASSLTSISTDTQYF	TGCGCCAGCAGCTTAACTAGCATTAGCACAGATACGCAGTATTTT
TRBJ2-3	TRBV19	-	-	CASSRGAGRGTPDTQYF	TGTGCCAGCTCGAGAGGGGCGGGAAGAGGAACACCAGATACGCAGTATTTT
TRBJ2-2	TRBV15	-	-	CATSRDTGKTGELFF	TGTGCCACCAGCAGAGATACAGGGAAAACCGGGGAGCTGTTTTTT
TRBJ2-7	TRBV30	-	-	CAWSDNYEQYF	TGTGCCTGGAGTGACAACTACGAGCAGTACTTC
TRBJ1-2	TRBV28	-	-	CASSADATGGYTF	TGTGCCAGCAGTGCGGACGCCACAGGGGGCTACACCTTC
TRBJ1-2	TRBV11-2	-	-	CASSSTSIYGYTF	TGTGCCAGCAGCTCGACATCGATCTATGGCTACACCTTC
TRBJ2-2	TRBV6-5	-	-	CASMVGGTGELFF	TGTGCCAGCATGGTGGGGGGAACCGGGGAGCTGTTTTTT
TRBJ2-2	TRBV13	TRBD2	-	CASTKRTRRNTGELFF	TGTGCCAGCACCAAGAGGACTAGGCGGAACACCGGGGAGCTGTTTTTT
TRBJ1-1	TRBV9	-	-	CASSLGVWGGLNTEAFF	TGTGCCAGCTCTCTAGGGGTATGGGGGGGCCTGAACACTGAAGCTTTCTTT
TRBJ1-2	TRBV2	TRBD1	-	CASKVGQPNYGYTF	TGTGCCAGCAAGGTGGGACAGCCGAACTATGGCTACACCTTC
TRBJ2-7	TRBV10-3	TRBD2	-	CAISDPGSGSSYEQYF	TGTGCCATCAGTGACCCGGGTAGCGGGAGCTCCTACGAGCAGTACTTC
TRBJ2-7	TRBV12-3/TRBV12-4	-	few	CASRYLAGEQYF	TGTGCCAGCAGGTATCTAGCAGGCGAGCAGTACTTC
TRBJ1-6	TRBV5-4	-	-	CASSLDRNNSPLHF	TGTGCCAGCAGCTTGGACAGAAACAATTCACCCCTCCACTTT
TRBJ2-7	TRBV9	-	-	CASSVESWSEDYEQYF	TGTGCCAGCAGCGTAGAGAGCTGGTCGGAGGACTACGAGCAGTACTTC